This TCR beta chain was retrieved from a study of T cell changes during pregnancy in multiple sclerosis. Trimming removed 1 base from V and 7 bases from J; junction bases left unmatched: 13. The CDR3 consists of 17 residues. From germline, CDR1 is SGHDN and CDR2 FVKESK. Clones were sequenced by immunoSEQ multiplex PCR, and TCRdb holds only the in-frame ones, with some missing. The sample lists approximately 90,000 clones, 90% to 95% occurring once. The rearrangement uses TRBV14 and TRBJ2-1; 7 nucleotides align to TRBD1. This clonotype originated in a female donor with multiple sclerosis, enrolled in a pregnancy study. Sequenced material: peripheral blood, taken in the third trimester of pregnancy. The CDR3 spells CASSQALTGVFRNEQFF. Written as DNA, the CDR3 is TGTGCCAGCAGCCAAGCCCTCACAGGGGTATTCAGGAATGAGCAGTTCTTC.